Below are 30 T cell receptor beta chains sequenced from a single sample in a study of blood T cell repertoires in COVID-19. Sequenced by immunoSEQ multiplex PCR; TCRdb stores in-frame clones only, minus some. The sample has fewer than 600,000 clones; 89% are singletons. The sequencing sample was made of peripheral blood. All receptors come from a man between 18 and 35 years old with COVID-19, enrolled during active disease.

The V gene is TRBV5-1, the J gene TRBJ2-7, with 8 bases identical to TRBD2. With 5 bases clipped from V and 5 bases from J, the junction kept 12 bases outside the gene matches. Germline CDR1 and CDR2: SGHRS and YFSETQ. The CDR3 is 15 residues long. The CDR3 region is CASSYRSGLEDEQYF. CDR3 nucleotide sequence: TGCGCCAGCAGTTACCGATCGGGACTAGAGGACGAGCAGTACTTC.

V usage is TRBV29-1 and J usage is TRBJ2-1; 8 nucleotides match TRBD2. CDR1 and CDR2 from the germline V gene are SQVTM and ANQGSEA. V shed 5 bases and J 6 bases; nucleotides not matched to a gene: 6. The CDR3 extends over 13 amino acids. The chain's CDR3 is CSVLGLASNEQFF. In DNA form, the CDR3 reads TGCAGCGTTCTAGGACTAGCAAGCAATGAGCAGTTCTTC.

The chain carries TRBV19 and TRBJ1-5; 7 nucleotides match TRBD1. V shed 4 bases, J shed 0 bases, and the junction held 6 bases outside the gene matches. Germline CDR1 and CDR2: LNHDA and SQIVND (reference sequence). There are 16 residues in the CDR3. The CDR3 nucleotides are TGTGCCAGTAGTACCTCGGACAGGTATAGCAATCAGCCCCAGCATTTT. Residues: CASSTSDRYSNQPQHF. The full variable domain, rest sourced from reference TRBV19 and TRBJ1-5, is DGGITQSPKYLFRKEGQNVTLSCEQNLNHDAMYWYRQDPGQGLRLIYYSQIVNDFQKGDIAEGYSVSREKKESFPLTVTSAQKNPTAFYLCASSTSDRYSNQPQHFGDGTRLSIL.

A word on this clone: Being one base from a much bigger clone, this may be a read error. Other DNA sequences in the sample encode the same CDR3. The chain's CDR3 is CASSGTSGTSYEQYF. As DNA, the CDR3 is TGTGCCAGCAGTGGGACTAGCGGGACCTCCTACGAGCAGTACTTC. V gene TRBV27 combines with J gene TRBJ2-7; 13 bases are shared with TRBD2. This CDR3 contains 15 residues. The V and J ends lost 5 bases and 0 bases, in that order; junction bases with no gene match: 1. Germline loops: CDR1 MNHEY, CDR2 SMNVEV (reference sequence).

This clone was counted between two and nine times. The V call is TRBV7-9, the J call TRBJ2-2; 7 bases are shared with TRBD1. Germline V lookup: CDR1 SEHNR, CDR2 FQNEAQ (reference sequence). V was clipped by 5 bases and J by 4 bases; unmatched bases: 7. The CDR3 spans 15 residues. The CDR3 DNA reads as TGTGCCAGCAGCCCTAGGGGGCCTAGCACCGGGGAGCTGTTTTTT. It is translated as CASSPRGPSTGELFF.

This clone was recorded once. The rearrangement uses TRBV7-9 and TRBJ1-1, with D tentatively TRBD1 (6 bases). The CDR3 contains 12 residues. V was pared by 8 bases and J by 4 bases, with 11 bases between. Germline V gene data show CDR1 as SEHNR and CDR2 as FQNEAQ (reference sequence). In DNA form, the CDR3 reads TGTGCCAGCCTGAGAGGGGGCACTGAAGCTTTCTTT. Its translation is CASLRGGTEAFF. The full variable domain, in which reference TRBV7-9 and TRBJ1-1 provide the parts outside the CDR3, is DTGVSQNPRHKITKRGQNVTFRCDPISEHNRLYWYRQTLGQGPEFLTYFQNEAQLEKSRLLSDRFSAERPKGSFSTLEIQRTEQGDSAMYLCASLRGGTEAFFGQGTRLTVV.

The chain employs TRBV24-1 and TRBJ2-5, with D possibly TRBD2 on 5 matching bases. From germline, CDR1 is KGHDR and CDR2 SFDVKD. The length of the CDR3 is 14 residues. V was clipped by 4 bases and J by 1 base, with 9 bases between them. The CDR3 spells CATSEWTSQETQYF. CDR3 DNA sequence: TGTGCCACCAGTGAGTGGACTTCCCAAGAGACCCAGTACTTC.

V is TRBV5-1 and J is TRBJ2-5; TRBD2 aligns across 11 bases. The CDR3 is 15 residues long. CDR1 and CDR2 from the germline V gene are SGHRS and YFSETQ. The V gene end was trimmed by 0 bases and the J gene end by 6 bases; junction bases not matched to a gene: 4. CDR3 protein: CASSLELAGAKTQYF. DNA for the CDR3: TGCGCCAGCAGCTTGGAACTAGCGGGGGCAAAGACCCAGTACTTC.

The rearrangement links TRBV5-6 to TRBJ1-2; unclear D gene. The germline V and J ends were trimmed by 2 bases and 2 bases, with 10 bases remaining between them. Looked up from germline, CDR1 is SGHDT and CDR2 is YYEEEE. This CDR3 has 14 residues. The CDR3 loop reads CASSFERANYGYTF. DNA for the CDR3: TGTGCCAGCAGCTTTGAAAGAGCGAACTATGGCTACACCTTC. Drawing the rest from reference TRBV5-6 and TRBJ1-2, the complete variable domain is DAGVTQSPTHLIKTRGQQVTLRCSPKSGHDTVSWYQQALGQGPQFIFQYYEEEERQRGNFPDRFSGHQFPNYSSELNVNALLLGDSALYLCASSFERANYGYTFGSGTRLTVV.

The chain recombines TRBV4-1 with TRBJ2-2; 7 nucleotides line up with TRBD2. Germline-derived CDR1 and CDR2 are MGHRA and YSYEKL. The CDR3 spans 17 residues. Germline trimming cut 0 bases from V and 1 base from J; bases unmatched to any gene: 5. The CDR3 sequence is CASSQDMLAVNTGELFF. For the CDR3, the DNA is TGCGCCAGCAGCCAAGATATGCTAGCGGTGAACACCGGGGAGCTGTTTTTT.

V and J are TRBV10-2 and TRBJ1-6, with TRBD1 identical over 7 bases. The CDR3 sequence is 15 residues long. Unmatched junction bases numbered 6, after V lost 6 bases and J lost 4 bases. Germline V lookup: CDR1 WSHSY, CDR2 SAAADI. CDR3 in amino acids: CASREGTDYNSPLHF. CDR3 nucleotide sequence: TGCGCCAGCAGAGAAGGGACAGATTATAATTCACCCCTCCACTTT.

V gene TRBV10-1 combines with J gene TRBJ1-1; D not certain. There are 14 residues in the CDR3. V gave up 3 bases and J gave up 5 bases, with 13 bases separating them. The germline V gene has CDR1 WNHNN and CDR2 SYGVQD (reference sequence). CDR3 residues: CASSDWAEGTEAFF. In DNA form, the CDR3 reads TGCGCCAGCAGTGATTGGGCCGAGGGAACTGAAGCTTTCTTT.

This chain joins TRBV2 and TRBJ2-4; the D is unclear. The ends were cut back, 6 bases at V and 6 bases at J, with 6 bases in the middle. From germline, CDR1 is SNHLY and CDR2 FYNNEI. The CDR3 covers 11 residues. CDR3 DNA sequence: TGTGCCAGCAGGGTCGGAAACATTCAGTACTTC. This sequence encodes CASRVGNIQYF.

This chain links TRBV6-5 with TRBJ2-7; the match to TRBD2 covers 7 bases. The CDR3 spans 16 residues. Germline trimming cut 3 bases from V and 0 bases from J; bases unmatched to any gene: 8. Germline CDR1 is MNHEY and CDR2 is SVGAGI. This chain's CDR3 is CASSYSSGEGSYEQYF. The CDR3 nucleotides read TGTGCCAGCAGTTATTCCTCGGGGGAGGGCTCCTACGAGCAGTACTTC.

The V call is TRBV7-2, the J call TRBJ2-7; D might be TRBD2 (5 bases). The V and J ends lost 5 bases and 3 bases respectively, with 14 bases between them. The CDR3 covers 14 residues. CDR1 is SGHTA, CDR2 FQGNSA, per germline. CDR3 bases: TGTGCCAGCAGCCGGGGTCACCTTAACTACGAGCAGTACTTC. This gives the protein CASSRGHLNYEQYF.

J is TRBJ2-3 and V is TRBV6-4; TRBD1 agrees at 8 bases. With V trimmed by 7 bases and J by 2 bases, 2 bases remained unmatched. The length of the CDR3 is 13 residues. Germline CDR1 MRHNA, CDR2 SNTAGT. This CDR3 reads CASKTGDTDTQYF. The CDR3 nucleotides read TGTGCCAGCAAGACAGGGGACACAGATACGCAGTATTTT.

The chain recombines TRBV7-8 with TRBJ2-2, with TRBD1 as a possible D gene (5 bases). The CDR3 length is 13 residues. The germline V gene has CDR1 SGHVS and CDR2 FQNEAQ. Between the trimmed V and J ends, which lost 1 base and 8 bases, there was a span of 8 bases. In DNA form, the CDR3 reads TGTGCCAGCAGCTTAGATAGGGGAGGGGAGCTGTTTTTT. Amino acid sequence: CASSLDRGGELFF.

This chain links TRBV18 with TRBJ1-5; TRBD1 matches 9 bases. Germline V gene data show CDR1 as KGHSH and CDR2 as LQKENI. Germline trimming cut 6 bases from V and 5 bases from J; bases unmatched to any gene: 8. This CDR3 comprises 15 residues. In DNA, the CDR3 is TGTGCCAGCTCCCGGACAGGGGTCGGGGATCAGCCCCAGCATTTT. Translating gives CASSRTGVGDQPQHF.

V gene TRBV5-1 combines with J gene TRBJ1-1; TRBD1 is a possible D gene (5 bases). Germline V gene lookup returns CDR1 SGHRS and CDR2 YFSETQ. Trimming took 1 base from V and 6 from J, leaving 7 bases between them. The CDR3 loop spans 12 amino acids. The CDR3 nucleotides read TGCGCCAGCAGCTTGTCGGGGGCTGAAGCTTTCTTT. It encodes CASSLSGAEAFF. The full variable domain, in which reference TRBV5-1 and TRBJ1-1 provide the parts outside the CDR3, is KAGVTQTPRYLIKTRGQQVTLSCSPISGHRSVSWYQQTPGQGLQFLFEYFSETQRNKGNFPGRFSGRQFSNSRSEMNVSTLELGDSALYLCASSLSGAEAFFGQGTRLTVV.

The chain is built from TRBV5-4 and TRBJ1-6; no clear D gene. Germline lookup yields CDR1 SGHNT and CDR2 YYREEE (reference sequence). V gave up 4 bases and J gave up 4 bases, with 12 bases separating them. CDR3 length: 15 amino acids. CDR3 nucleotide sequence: TGTGCCAGCAGCGGCGGGCCGGATTATAATTCACCCCTCCACTTT. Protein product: CASSGGPDYNSPLHF.

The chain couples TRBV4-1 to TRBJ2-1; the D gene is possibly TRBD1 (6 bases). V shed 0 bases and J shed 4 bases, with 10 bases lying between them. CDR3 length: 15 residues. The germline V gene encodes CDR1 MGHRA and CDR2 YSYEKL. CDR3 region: CASSQDPGEYNEQFF. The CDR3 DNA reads TGCGCCAGCAGCCAAGATCCAGGGGAATACAATGAGCAGTTCTTC.

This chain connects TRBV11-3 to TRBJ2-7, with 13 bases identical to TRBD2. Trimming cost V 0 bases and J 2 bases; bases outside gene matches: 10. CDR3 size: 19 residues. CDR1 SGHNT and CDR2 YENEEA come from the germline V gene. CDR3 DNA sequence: TGTGCCAGCAGCTTAGACCCCCGGACTAGCGGGAGTGAAGCCTACGAGCAGTACTTC. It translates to CASSLDPRTSGSEAYEQYF.

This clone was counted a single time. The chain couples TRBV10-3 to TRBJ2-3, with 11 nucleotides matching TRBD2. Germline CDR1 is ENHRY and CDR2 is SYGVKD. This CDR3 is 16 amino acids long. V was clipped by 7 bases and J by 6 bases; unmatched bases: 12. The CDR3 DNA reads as TGTGCCATCACGGATGTAGCGGGGGGGCCTTGGGATACGCAGTATTTT. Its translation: CAITDVAGGPWDTQYF.

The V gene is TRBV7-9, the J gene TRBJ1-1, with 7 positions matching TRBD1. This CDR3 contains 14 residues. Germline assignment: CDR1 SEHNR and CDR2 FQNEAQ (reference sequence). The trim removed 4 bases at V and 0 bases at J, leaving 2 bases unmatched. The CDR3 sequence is CASSSTGLNTEAFF. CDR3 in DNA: TGTGCCAGCAGCTCGACAGGGTTGAACACTGAAGCTTTCTTT.

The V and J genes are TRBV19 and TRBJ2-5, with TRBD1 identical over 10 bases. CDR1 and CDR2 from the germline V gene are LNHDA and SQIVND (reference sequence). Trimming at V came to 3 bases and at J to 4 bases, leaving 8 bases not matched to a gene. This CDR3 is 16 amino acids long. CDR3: CASSIWGQGIGETQYF. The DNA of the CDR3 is TGTGCCAGTAGTATTTGGGGACAGGGGATAGGAGAGACCCAGTACTTC.

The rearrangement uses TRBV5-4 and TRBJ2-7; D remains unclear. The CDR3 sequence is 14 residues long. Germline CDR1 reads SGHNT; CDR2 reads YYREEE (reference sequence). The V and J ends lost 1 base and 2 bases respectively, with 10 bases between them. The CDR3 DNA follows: TGTGCCAGCAGCTTGCCACTCCCCCCCTACGAGCAGTACTTC. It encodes CASSLPLPPYEQYF.

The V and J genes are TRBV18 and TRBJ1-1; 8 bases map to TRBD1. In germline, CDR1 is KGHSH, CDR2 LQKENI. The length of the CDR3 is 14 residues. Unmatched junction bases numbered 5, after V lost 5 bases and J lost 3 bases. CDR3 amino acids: CASSTLDRDTEAFF. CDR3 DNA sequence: TGTGCCAGCTCAACACTGGACAGGGACACTGAAGCTTTCTTT.

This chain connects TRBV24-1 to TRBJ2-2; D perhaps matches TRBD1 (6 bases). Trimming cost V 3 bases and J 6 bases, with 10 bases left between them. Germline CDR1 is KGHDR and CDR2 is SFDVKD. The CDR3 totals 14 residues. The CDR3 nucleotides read TGTGCCACCAGTGATCCTACAGGGTCCGGGGAGCTGTTTTTT. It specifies CATSDPTGSGELFF.

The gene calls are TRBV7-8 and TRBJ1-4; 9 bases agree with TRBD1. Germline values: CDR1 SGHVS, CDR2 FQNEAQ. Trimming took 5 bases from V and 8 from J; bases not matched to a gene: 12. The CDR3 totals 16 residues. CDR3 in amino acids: CASSPGGTGIEEKLFF. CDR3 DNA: TGTGCCAGCAGCCCGGGAGGGACAGGGATCGAGGAAAAACTGTTTTTT.

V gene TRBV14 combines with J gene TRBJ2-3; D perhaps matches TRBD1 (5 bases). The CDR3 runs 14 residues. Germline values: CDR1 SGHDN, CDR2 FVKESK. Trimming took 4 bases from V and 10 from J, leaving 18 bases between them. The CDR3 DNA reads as TGTGCCAGCAGCCCGAGTAGACAGACCCAGGCGCAGTATTTT. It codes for CASSPSRQTQAQYF.